What follows is one T cell receptor beta chain and its context. Deep level was the assay's run setting. Measured with immunoSEQ multiplex PCR; TCRdb has only the in-frame clones, and not every one. Of under 2,500,000 clones in the sample, more than 90% were seen once. These data belong to a study of shared clonotypes between healthy human individuals. Trimming took 2 bases from V and 0 from J; bases not matched to a gene: 3. In germline, CDR1 is SEHNR, CDR2 FQNEAQ (reference sequence). CDR3 length equals 16 residues. V usage is TRBV7-9 and J usage is TRBJ1-3; 8 bases match TRBD1. This TCR was recovered from a man in his late teens or twenties in good health. Sequenced sample: naive CD4+ T cells sorted from blood. Subset noted: CD45RA+ positively selected. The CDR3, as DNA: TGTGCCAGCAGCTTACAGGGGGCCGGCTCTGGAAACACCATATATTTT. Translating it yields CASSLQGAGSGNTIYF.